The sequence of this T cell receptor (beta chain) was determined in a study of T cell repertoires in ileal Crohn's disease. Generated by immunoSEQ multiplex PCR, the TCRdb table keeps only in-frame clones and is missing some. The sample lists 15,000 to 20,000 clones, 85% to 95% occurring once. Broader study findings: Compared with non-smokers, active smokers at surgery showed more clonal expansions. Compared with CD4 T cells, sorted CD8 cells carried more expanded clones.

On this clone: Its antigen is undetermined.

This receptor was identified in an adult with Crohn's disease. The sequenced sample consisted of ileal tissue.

CDR3 nucleotides: TGTGCCAGCAGCTTAGGATATTTGGCCCCTTTTAACTATGGCTACACCTTC. As protein: CASSLGYLAPFNYGYTF. This chain links TRBV13 with TRBJ1-2; D unclear. CDR1 is PRHDT, CDR2 FYEKMQ, per germline (reference sequence). V gave up 0 bases and J gave up 1 base, with 15 bases separating them. The CDR3 length is 17 residues.